This T cell receptor (beta chain) was sequenced for a study of CXCR3-negative and CXCR3-positive naive CD8 T cells. Study-wide findings and caveats: Both of the naive subsets showed about the same high diversity, but memory CD8+ cells had much less. Cryopreservation partially lowered CXCR3 expression, so most assays used fresh PBMCs. Unlike memory cells, which differed, naive CXCR3-negative and CXCR3-positive cells had similar TRBV-TRBJ usage.

UMI labels and 5' RACE were used to prepare the TRB cDNA libraries. No DNA is given; TCRdb re-called the 5' RACE reads and lists each CDR3 protein once. The sample table sets out 45,000 to 65,000 distinct CDR3 sequences. Every subset of CD8+ T cells was sorted in triplicate at approximately 310,000 cells each. According to its frequency, this clonotype is medium-sized. Its target is not known. The CDR3 is made up of 15 amino acids. CDR1 and CDR2 from the germline V gene are LGHNA and YNFKEQ. The source material was memory CD8+ T cells from blood. The receptor was derived from a human donor in good health. Some clones in this sample may be carry-over from other donors' samples. The chain couples TRBV4-2 to TRBJ2-6. The CDR3 region is CASSQDASGANVLTF.